The rows below give T cell receptor beta chains drawn from one sample of a study of blood T cell repertoires in COVID-19. Profiling relied on immunoSEQ multiplex PCR, and the TCRdb table lists in-frame clones only, not all of them. The data contain tens of thousands of clones, more than 75% of them seen just once; the ten biggest clones take up roughly 13%. Sequenced input: peripheral blood. All receptors come from a human donor with acute or convalescent COVID-19. The donor label of this sample is uncertain. Each CDR3 is given with its conserved first and last residue. The D gene is left open where the match is weak. Clone size is given for some rows only: seen once, a few or many times, or a class if the clone is expanded.

D | J | size | V | CDR3 | DNA
TRBD2 | TRBJ2-3 | . | TRBV3-1/TRBV3-2 | CASSRRLAGDMTDTQYF | TGTGCCAGCAGCCGGAGACTAGCGGGAGATATGACAGATACGCAGTATTTT
. | TRBJ2-2 | . | TRBV7-2 | CASSLEASHGELFF | TGTGCCAGCAGCTTAGAAGCTAGCCACGGGGAGCTGTTTTTT
TRBD1 | TRBJ2-4 | . | TRBV19 | CASSGQGQGAVIQYF | TGTGCCAGTAGTGGGCAGGGGCAGGGGGCGGTCATTCAGTACTTC
TRBD2 | TRBJ2-1 | . | TRBV7-2 | CASSLDASGSNEQFF | TGTGCCAGCAGCTTAGATGCTAGCGGGAGTAATGAGCAGTTCTTC
TRBD2 | TRBJ2-1 | . | TRBV2 | CASSEAASGGDEQFF | TGTGCCAGCAGTGAGGCGGCTAGCGGGGGGGATGAGCAGTTCTTC
TRBD2 | TRBJ2-7 | . | TRBV18 | CASSPGLAGYSYEQYF | TGTGCCAGCTCACCAGGCCTAGCGGGATACTCCTACGAGCAGTACTTC
. | TRBJ2-7 | . | TRBV30 | CAWSVQGYEQYF | TGTGCCTGGAGTGTACAGGGTTACGAGCAGTACTTC
. | TRBJ1-2 | . | TRBV21-1 | CASSPIIDSANYGYTF | TGTGCCAGCAGTCCAATTATAGACAGTGCTAACTATGGCTACACCTTC
. | TRBJ1-6 | few | TRBV19 | CASSIVPGGNSPLHF | TGTGCCAGTAGTATAGTTCCCGGAGGGAATTCACCCCTCCACTTT
TRBD2 | TRBJ2-2 | . | TRBV7-2 | CASSTLSGVGGELFF | TGTGCCAGCAGTACCCTGAGCGGGGTTGGCGGGGAGCTGTTTTTT
. | TRBJ1-2 | few | TRBV24-1 | CATSGAGRNYGYTF | TGTGCCACCAGTGGGGCGGGTCGCAACTATGGCTACACCTTC
TRBD1 | TRBJ2-3 | . | TRBV4-2 | CASSQAKTGTGATDTQYF | TGTGCCAGCAGCCAAGCTAAAACCGGGACAGGGGCCACAGATACGCAGTATTTT
TRBD2 | TRBJ2-1 | once | TRBV11-3 | CASSLGTSLGLDEQFF | TGTGCCAGCAGCTTGGGGACTAGCCTAGGTTTGGATGAGCAGTTCTTC
TRBD2 | TRBJ2-5 | . | TRBV27 | CASSDRLAGGSGETQYF | TGTGCCAGCAGTGACAGACTAGCGGGTGGTTCGGGAGAGACCCAGTACTTC
TRBD2 | TRBJ2-1 | . | TRBV5-1 | CASSSEAGASKGNEQFF | TGCGCCAGCAGCTCTGAAGCGGGAGCTTCCAAAGGGAATGAGCAGTTCTTC
TRBD2 | TRBJ2-3 | few | TRBV7-9 | CASREGGSTDTQYF | TGTGCCAGCAGGGAGGGAGGGAGCACAGATACGCAGTATTTT
TRBD1 | TRBJ1-2 | once | TRBV6-6 | CASSYPQGAEGYTF | TGTGCCAGCAGTTACCCGCAGGGGGCAGAGGGCTACACCTTC
. | TRBJ1-4 | . | TRBV4-3 | CASSQDGGGSGEKLFF | TGCGCCAGCAGCCAAGATGGCGGCGGGTCGGGGGAAAAACTGTTTTTT
TRBD2 | TRBJ2-1 | . | TRBV5-1 | CASSLGGTSFLWFF | TGCGCCAGCAGCTTGGGAGGGACTAGTTTTTTGTGGTTCTTC
. | TRBJ2-2 | few | TRBV6-2/TRBV6-3 | CASSQRPYEGTGELFF | TGTGCCAGCAGTCAAAGGCCTTACGAGGGAACCGGGGAGCTGTTTTTT
. | TRBJ1-2 | . | TRBV30 | CAWSTKQGDYGYTF | TGTGCCTGGAGCACCAAACAGGGTGACTATGGCTACACCTTC
TRBD2 | TRBJ2-1 | . | TRBV11-2 | CASSASGGDRSQQFF | TGTGCCAGCAGCGCTAGCGGGGGAGATCGTAGCCAGCAGTTCTTC
. | TRBJ2-1 | . | TRBV14 | CASSQGQRSRQFF | TGTGCCAGCAGCCAAGGACAGCGTTCACGGCAGTTCTTC
TRBD2 | TRBJ2-7 | . | TRBV7-3 | CASSLRGDASYEQYF | TGTGCCAGCAGCTTACGGGGGGACGCCTCCTACGAGCAGTACTTC
. | TRBJ1-1 | . | TRBV11-3 | CASSSNQGRSTEAFF | TGTGCCAGCAGCTCAAACCAGGGGCGGAGCACTGAAGCTTTCTTT
TRBD1 | TRBJ2-1 | . | TRBV14 | CASSQTGTGVNEQFF | TGTGCCAGCAGCCAAACCGGGACAGGGGTCAATGAGCAGTTCTTC
TRBD1 | TRBJ2-1 | . | TRBV11-1 | CASKTGVTASYNEQFF | TGTGCCAGCAAGACAGGGGTTACGGCGTCCTACAATGAGCAGTTCTTC
. | TRBJ2-7 | . | TRBV7-3 | CASSLSGSSYEQYF | TGTGCCAGCAGCTTATCCGGGAGCTCCTACGAGCAGTACTTC
. | TRBJ1-1 | . | TRBV28 | CATTSGSPRSEAFF | TGTGCCACCACATCAGGGTCACCGCGGTCTGAAGCTTTCTTT
TRBD2 | TRBJ2-3 | . | TRBV4-1 | CASSRAGGRNTQYF | TGCGCCAGCAGCCGCGCCGGGGGGAGGAATACGCAGTATTTT
. | TRBJ1-3 | few | TRBV12-3/TRBV12-4 | CASTGGNRDTIYF | TGTGCCAGCACGGGGGGTAATAGGGACACCATATATTTT
. | TRBJ1-5 | . | TRBV10-2 | CASSASKGGQPQHF | TGCGCCAGCAGTGCCAGTAAAGGGGGACAGCCCCAGCATTTT
TRBD2 | TRBJ2-3 | . | TRBV2 | CASSWAGGNTQYF | TGTGCCAGCAGCTGGGCGGGGGGGAATACGCAGTATTTT
. | TRBJ2-1 | . | TRBV9 | CASSVAGYRDPWSANEQFF | TGTGCCAGCAGCGTAGCAGGTTATCGAGACCCATGGTCGGCCAATGAGCAGTTCTTC
. | TRBJ2-7 | . | TRBV4-3 | CASSQDRAYEQYF | TGCGCCAGCAGCCAAGACAGGGCCTACGAGCAGTACTTC
TRBD1 | TRBJ1-1 | . | TRBV6-1 | CASSHRGTGDTEAFF | TGTGCCAGCAGCCACCGAGGGACAGGGGACACTGAAGCTTTCTTT
TRBD1 | TRBJ1-4 | . | TRBV27 | CASSTLTGTGPLDTNEKLFF | TGTGCCAGCAGTACACTAACCGGGACAGGTCCGCTCGACACTAATGAAAAACTGTTTTTT
TRBD1 | TRBJ2-5 | . | TRBV5-1 | CASSPKGQGLETQYF | TGCGCCAGCAGCCCGAAAGGACAGGGCCTAGAGACCCAGTACTTC
. | TRBJ2-7 | few | TRBV19 | CASSEITGREQYF | TGTGCCAGTAGTGAGATAACAGGGCGCGAGCAGTACTTC
. | TRBJ1-1 | once | TRBV14 | CASSQVRGDTEAFF | TGTGCCAGCAGCCAGGTCCGGGGGGACACTGAAGCTTTCTTT
TRBD2 | TRBJ2-1 | few | TRBV24-1 | CATSRLAGGYNEQFF | TGTGCCACCAGCAGACTAGCGGGAGGGTACAATGAGCAGTTCTTC
TRBD1 | TRBJ1-2 | . | TRBV19 | CASSFRDRGRPNYGYTF | TGTGCCAGTAGTTTCCGGGACAGGGGGCGTCCTAACTATGGCTACACCTTC
. | TRBJ2-1 | . | TRBV5-1 | CASSWGQGKEDEQFF | TGCGCCAGCAGCTGGGGCCAGGGGAAAGAGGATGAGCAGTTCTTC
TRBD2 | TRBJ2-7 | few | TRBV7-2 | CASSFGGSRGSYEQYF | TGTGCCAGCAGCTTTGGCGGGAGTCGAGGGTCCTACGAGCAGTACTTC
TRBD1 | TRBJ1-1 | once | TRBV28 | CASSSVQGAMGPGVSNTEAFF | TGTGCCAGCAGTTCGGTACAGGGGGCCATGGGTCCGGGAGTCTCGAACACTGAAGCTTTCTTT
TRBD2 | TRBJ2-2 | once | TRBV5-1 | CASSPTSGGATGELFF | TGCGCCAGCAGCCCGACTAGCGGGGGGGCCACCGGGGAGCTGTTTTTT
TRBD1 | TRBJ1-4 | . | TRBV24-1 | CATSDSGGASEKLFF | TGTGCCACCAGTGATTCAGGGGGCGCGAGTGAAAAACTGTTTTTT
TRBD1 | TRBJ1-5 | . | TRBV27 | CASSYTGGGQPQHF | TGTGCCAGCAGTTACACAGGGGGCGGTCAGCCCCAGCATTTT
TRBD2 | TRBJ2-7 | . | TRBV20-1 | CSASRTSGSHEQYF | TGCAGTGCTAGTCGGACTAGCGGGAGCCACGAGCAGTACTTC
. | TRBJ2-3 | . | TRBV7-2 | CASSLAISGTDTQYF | TGTGCCAGCAGCTTAGCGATTAGCGGCACAGATACGCAGTATTTT
. | TRBJ2-5 | . | TRBV20-1 | CSASPSQGYQETQYF | TGCAGTGCTAGTCCCTCACAGGGTTACCAAGAGACCCAGTACTTC
. | TRBJ1-3 | . | TRBV9 | CASSREPGSGNTIYF | TGTGCCAGCAGCCGAGAGCCAGGCTCTGGAAACACCATATATTTT
. | TRBJ1-2 | . | TRBV28 | CASSVRNGRGAGYTF | TGTGCCAGCAGCGTGCGGAACGGTAGGGGCGCCGGCTACACCTTC
. | TRBJ1-2 | few | TRBV6-1 | CASSEGRGLPPYGYTF | TGTGCCAGCAGTGAAGGTAGGGGACTGCCCCCCTATGGCTACACCTTC
. | TRBJ2-2 | . | TRBV27 | CASSFYQDTGELFF | TGTGCCAGCAGTTTTTATCAGGATACCGGGGAGCTGTTTTTT
TRBD1 | TRBJ1-2 | . | TRBV24-1 | CATNKKGQLKGGYTF | TGTGCCACCAACAAGAAGGGACAGCTGAAAGGGGGCTACACCTTC
. | TRBJ2-7 | . | TRBV7-2 | CASSSLAGKAYEQYF | TGTGCCAGCAGCTCTTTAGCAGGGAAGGCTTACGAGCAGTACTTC
. | TRBJ2-3 | . | TRBV27 | CASRVRGGHTDTQYF | TGTGCCAGCAGGGTTAGGGGGGGGCACACAGATACGCAGTATTTT
. | TRBJ1-5 | once | TRBV7-2 | CASSLFSGPANQPQHF | TGTGCCAGCAGCTTATTTTCAGGGCCTGCGAATCAGCCCCAGCATTTT
. | TRBJ1-1 | . | TRBV10-3 | CAISESEGNTEAFF | TGTGCCATCAGTGAATCGGAGGGAAACACTGAAGCTTTCTTT